This T cell receptor beta chain came from a study of blood T cell repertoires in COVID-19. In the study overall: PBMCs, B-cell-depleted T cells, or T cells were the source of the cDNA or gDNA that made up the material.

The CDR3 totals 13 residues. V was clipped by 7 bases and J by 3 bases, with 10 bases between them. Germline V gene data show CDR1 as ENHRY and CDR2 as SYGVKD. The protocol was immunoSEQ multiplex PCR, while the TCRdb copy is restricted to in-frame clones and leaves out a portion. The sample comprises 75,000 to 95,000 clones, around nine tenths of which are singletons, and about 5.2% rests with the top ten. The sample was peripheral blood. The TCR originated in a man between 60 and 75 years old with acute or convalescent COVID-19. The chain joins TRBV10-3 to TRBJ1-3; D may be TRBD1 (5 bases). CDR3 DNA: TGTGCCATCAAGGTCCAGGGTGGAAACACCATATATTTT. Encoded protein: CAIKVQGGNTIYF.